These 19 T cell receptor beta chains originate from one sample sequenced in a study of CD8 T cells in Susac syndrome. With random hexamers, 0.5 to 1 ug RNA was reverse transcribed. From the immunoSEQ multiplex PCR reads, TCRdb called clonotypes with MiXCR, one entry per CDR3 protein. The data contain 75,000 to 100,000 distinct CDR3 sequences, 85% to 95% of them seen just once; the ten biggest clones take up over 0.35%. The sequencing input was CD8+ T cells from PBMCs. The receptors were sampled from a human donor with Susac syndrome.

CDR3: CASSVEGQGGEKLFF. CDR3 nucleotide sequence: TGTGCCAGCAGCGTAGAGGGACAGGGTGGTGAAAAACTGTTTTTT. J is TRBJ1-4 and V is TRBV9, with 9 bases matching TRBD1. Germline-derived CDR1 and CDR2 are SGDLS and YYNGEE. This CDR3 has 15 residues. The junction had 4 bases not matched to a gene; V was cut back by 0 bases and J by 7 bases. Based on the CDR3 plus reference TRBV9 and TRBJ1-4, the full variable domain is DSGVTQTPKHLITATGQRVTLRCSPRSGDLSVYWYQQSLDQGLQFLIQYYNGEERAKGNILERFSAQQFPDLHSELNLSSLELGDSALYFCASSVEGQGGEKLFFGSGTQLSVL.

The chain is built from TRBV4-1 and TRBJ2-3; D unresolved. The CDR3 has 16 residues. The V end lost 4 bases, the J end lost 2 bases, and 16 bases lay between the germline ends. Germline V gives CDR1 MGHRA, CDR2 YSYEKL. The CDR3 DNA follows: TGCGCCAGCAGCCCCAACGAGGCGGTATACACAGATACGCAGTATTTT. Protein sequence: CASSPNEAVYTDTQYF.

This chain joins TRBV4-3 and TRBJ1-2; D uncertain. The CDR3 extends over 15 amino acids. The germline CDR1 and CDR2 sequences are LGHNA and YSLEER. Trimming left V 1 base short and J 3 bases short, with 12 bases between. CDR3 sequence reads: CASSQVVELDYGYTF. CDR3 DNA sequence: TGCGCCAGCAGCCAAGTTGTTGAGTTGGACTATGGCTACACCTTC.

This clonotype appeared a single time. The gene calls are TRBV15 and TRBJ1-1; D is unresolved. Germline lookup yields CDR1 LNHNV and CDR2 YYDKDF (reference sequence). The CDR3 has 13 amino acids. V gave up 5 bases and J gave up 0 bases, with 7 bases separating them. The CDR3 is CATSASMNTEAFF. Written as DNA, the CDR3 is TGTGCCACCAGCGCCAGCATGAACACTGAAGCTTTCTTT.

V and J are TRBV29-1 and TRBJ1-3; maybe TRBD1 (5 bases). Germline V gives CDR1 SQVTM, CDR2 ANQGSEA. The V end was cut by 6 bases, the J end by 1 base, with 13 bases between. This CDR3 is 14 amino acids long. DNA of the CDR3: TGCAGCGTCGATTTCGGGGGGTCTGGAAACACCATATATTTT. Translating gives CSVDFGGSGNTIYF.

The chain recombines TRBV10-2 with TRBJ2-5; D may match TRBD1 or TRBD2 (5 bases each). This CDR3 is built from 15 residues. V shed 5 bases and J shed 5 bases, with 18 bases lying between them. Germline assignment: CDR1 WSHSY and CDR2 SAAADI. The CDR3 here is CASSSPAIEGETQYF. CDR3 nucleotides: TGCGCCAGCAGTTCCCCTGCTATAGAGGGGGAGACCCAGTACTTC.

The CDR3 sequence: CASSQGGGPETQYF. CDR3 coding DNA: TGTGCCAGCAGCCAAGGAGGTGGGCCAGAGACCCAGTACTTC. The genes are TRBV3-1 and TRBJ2-5, with no clear D. The CDR3 runs 14 residues. V shed 1 base and J shed 4 bases, with 10 bases lying between them. Germline V gene sequence: CDR1 LGHDT, CDR2 YNNKEL (reference sequence).

The chain uses TRBV27 and TRBJ1-2; 12 nucleotides agree with TRBD1. The CDR3 spans 22 residues. CDR1 MNHEY and CDR2 SMNVEV come from the germline V gene (reference sequence). The V segment lost 4 bases and the J segment 4 bases; nucleotides outside the gene matches: 25. The CDR3 sequence: CASSSIYTLPGTGGPRGYGYTF. DNA of the CDR3: TGTGCCAGCAGTTCCATATATACGCTCCCCGGGACAGGGGGCCCCCGGGGCTATGGCTACACCTTC.

The chain employs TRBV7-2 and TRBJ2-7; the D gene is possibly TRBD2 (6 bases). The V end was cut by 5 bases, the J end by 2 bases, with 7 bases between. CDR3 length: 12 amino acids. The germline gives CDR1 SGHTA, CDR2 FQGNSA. The CDR3 loop is CASSRTTYEQYF. Here the CDR3 DNA reads TGTGCCAGCAGCAGGACTACCTACGAGCAGTACTTC.

This rearrangement joins TRBV5-1 to TRBJ2-1; 10 bases are a match to TRBD2. This CDR3 is 16 amino acids long. J gave up 3 bases and V 0 bases, and 3 bases lay outside the gene matches. The germline V gene encodes CDR1 SGHRS and CDR2 YFSETQ. The CDR3 DNA reads as TGCGCCAGCAGCTTGGAAGCTAGCGGGAGCTACAATGAGCAGTTCTTC. Translation: CASSLEASGSYNEQFF.

This chain links TRBV11-2 with TRBJ1-1; no clear D. Looked up from germline, CDR1 is SGHAT and CDR2 is FQNNGV. Trimming removed 3 bases from V and 1 base from J, with 3 bases in between. The CDR3 is 12 amino acids. The CDR3 reads CASSLRNTEAFF. CDR3 sequence (DNA): TGTGCCAGCAGCTTGAGGAACACTGAAGCTTTCTTT.

The CDR3 sequence: CATRLGAMNTEAFF. The CDR3 coding sequence is TGTGCCACCCGGCTCGGGGCGATGAACACTGAAGCTTTCTTT. This chain uses TRBV12-3 or TRBV12-4 with TRBJ1-1; perhaps TRBD1 as D (5 bases). This CDR3 comprises 14 residues. The germline V and J ends were trimmed by 10 bases and 0 bases, with 15 bases remaining between them.

The V call is TRBV7-9, the J call TRBJ2-1, with 14 bases matching TRBD2. The CDR3 totals 16 residues. CDR1 SEHNR and CDR2 FQNEAQ come from the germline V gene (reference sequence). V trimming: 5 bases; J trimming: 4 bases; junction bases outside the gene matches: 4. The CDR3 protein is CASSLTSGRVYNEQFF. DNA for the CDR3: TGTGCCAGCAGCCTGACTAGCGGGAGGGTATACAATGAGCAGTTCTTC. The full variable domain, its missing parts supplied by reference TRBV7-9 and TRBJ2-1, is DTGVSQNPRHKITKRGQNVTFRCDPISEHNRLYWYRQTLGQGPEFLTYFQNEAQLEKSRLLSDRFSAERPKGSFSTLEIQRTEQGDSAMYLCASSLTSGRVYNEQFFGPGTRLTVL.

The J gene is TRBJ1-5, the V gene TRBV29-1; D gene unclear. The V gene lost 4 bases and the J gene lost 4 bases, with 11 bases spanning the gap. The CDR3 runs to 13 residues. Germline loops: CDR1 SQVTM, CDR2 ANQGSEA. CDR3: CSVVLPGNQPQHF. CDR3 sequence (DNA): TGCAGCGTTGTCCTTCCCGGGAATCAGCCCCAGCATTTT.

The chain is built from TRBV2 and TRBJ2-7; D perhaps matches TRBD2 (6 bases). V gave up 7 bases and J gave up 5 bases, with 12 bases separating them. Germline-derived CDR1 and CDR2 are SNHLY and FYNNEI. CDR3 length equals 12 residues. CDR3: CASNLGGDEQYF. In nucleotides, the CDR3 is TGTGCCAGCAACCTAGGAGGGGACGAGCAGTACTTC.

This rearrangement joins TRBV30 to TRBJ2-1; a weak D match, TRBD2 (5 bases). This CDR3 has 15 residues. Germline-derived CDR1 and CDR2 are GTSNPN and SVGIG (reference sequence). Trimming cost V 0 bases and J 4 bases, with 13 bases left between them. This chain's CDR3 is CAWSVPGSVYNEQFF. The CDR3 DNA follows: TGTGCCTGGAGTGTACCTGGTAGCGTGTACAATGAGCAGTTCTTC.

The rearrangement joins TRBV20-1 to TRBJ2-3, with 10 bases that match TRBD2. The CDR3 consists of 16 residues. Trimming took 2 bases from V and 2 from J; bases not matched to a gene: 7. Germline V gene lookup returns CDR1 DFQATT and CDR2 SNEGSKA (reference sequence). The CDR3 DNA reads TGCAGTGCTAGACCAAGGACTAGCGGTACCACAGATACGCAGTATTTT. Translating it yields CSARPRTSGTTDTQYF.

The chain couples TRBV20-1 to TRBJ2-1, with TRBD2 identical over 11 bases. Germline V gene data show CDR1 as DFQATT and CDR2 as SNEGSKA (reference sequence). The J segment lost 5 bases and the V segment lost 0 bases, leaving 15 bases of the junction unmatched. The CDR3 length is 19 residues. CDR3 bases: TGCAGTGCTAGAGATCTAGCGGGAGGTTGGCCCTCATTCAACAATGAGCAGTTCTTC. Its protein is CSARDLAGGWPSFNNEQFF.

This chain connects TRBV15 to TRBJ2-5; 11 bases are a match to TRBD2. The V gene end was trimmed by 2 bases and the J gene end by 5 bases; junction bases not matched to a gene: 7. Per the germline V gene, CDR1 is LNHNV and CDR2 is YYDKDF (reference sequence). The CDR3 sequence is 16 residues long. CDR3 protein: CATSRTPTSGIETQYF. CDR3 DNA: TGTGCCACCAGCAGAACTCCGACTAGCGGGATCGAGACCCAGTACTTC. Full variable domain (missing parts from reference TRBV15 and TRBJ2-5): DAMVIQNPRYQVTQFGKPVTLSCSQTLNHNVMYWYQQKSSQAPKLLFHYYDKDFNNEADTPDNFQSRRPNTSFCFLDIRSPGLGDTAMYLCATSRTPTSGIETQYFGPGTRLLVL.